This T cell receptor (beta chain) derives from a study of PD-L1 blockade in urothelial cancer (dated by TCRdb to the late 2010s). Background for the entire study: Every patient began therapy at some point between 2013 and 2015 and was given atezolizumab 1,200 mg intravenously every 3 weeks. About 85% of the 29 patients were identified as males with urothelial cancer of bladder origin, and a prior smoking history was reported by 18 of 29 patients. The study, an exploratory multi-omic analysis, examined somatic, immune and clinical correlates of response to PD-L1 blockade with atezolizumab in urothelial cancer. Blood samples were analyzed at 3 weeks after treatment start (second dose) and at 6 weeks after treatment start. Durable clinical benefit meant progression-free survival longer than 6 months, and TCR features were also tested against progression-free and overall survival. A median of around 150,000 T cells and 80,000 to 95,000 unique TCRs was obtained from blood samples, and a median clonality of approximately 0.08 was observed. Whole exome sequencing and RNA sequencing of pretreatment tumors were performed alongside TCR sequencing in the same patients. Durable clinical benefit was achieved by nine patients and was not achieved by 20 patients. An ECOG performance status of 0 or 1 was recorded for the patients, and 0 to 3 prior chemotherapy regimens had been received by the patients. Pretreatment tumor samples, along with matched peripheral blood serially collected before and after atezolizumab treatment, were subjected to TCR sequencing. Twenty-nine patients had pretreatment blood TCR-seq, roughly 24 had at least one posttreatment blood collection, and roughly 24 had tumor TCR-seq.

For this clone: Its antigen is not yet known. Nothing much larger sits one base from this clone, and base qualities are not available.

A total of roughly 30 patients with locally advanced or metastatic urothelial carcinoma, treated at Memorial Sloan Kettering on a trial protocol, made up the cohort. Peripheral blood mononuclear cells were collected pretreatment and during treatment, at between 1 and 8 total time points per patient. The Qiagen DNeasy Blood extraction kit was used to purify genomic DNA from total PBMCs and from tumor samples. PBMCs were collected pretreatment and during treatment and were isolated and stored as previously described. Overall study outcomes, separate from this receptor: Among patients with durable benefit, tumor-associated TCR clones showed greater expansion in peripheral blood 3 weeks after treatment started (n ≈ 21, p = 0.022). Small sample size (n ≈ 29) and many exploratory analyses mean the results are intended to be hypothesis-generating. A pretreatment peripheral blood TCR clonality below the median was linked to improved progression-free and overall survival.

V loses 6 bases of germline sequence and J loses 6 bases, and the interval between the two ends is 25 bases. CDR1 and CDR2 (LNHDA, SQIVND) derive from the germline V gene (reference sequence). From the cysteine through the phenylalanine, the CDR3 covers 17 amino acids. Only the CDR3 part of the read is kept: 51 bases, read in frame from the first base. Synthetic TCR analog templates were spiked into each PCR to estimate absolute template abundance from read counts. TCRbeta CDR3 regions were amplified from genomic DNA with bias-controlled V and J gene primers using the immunoSEQ assay. Rearranged TCRbeta segments were sequenced at approximately 20X coverage. In the paper's pipeline: Clustering was used to correct sequencing errors, and CDR3s were annotated against IMGT to assign V, D and J genes. Downstream analyses used only productive TCRbeta rearrangements and left out out-of-frame or stop-codon sequences. To compute clonality, Shannon entropy was normalized by the log of the number of unique productive sequences and then subtracted from one. Fisher's exact test with Benjamini-Hochberg correction, using a cutoff of adjusted p below 0.01, was how clones that differed between time points or between blood and tumor were identified. This immuneACCESS table, as held by TCRdb, lists in-frame sequences with V and J called but not all clones. Of the missing ones, under half trace to an unresolved V gene in checked studies; the others have no known cause. The DNA gave D and trimming, while V, J and clone size come from that table. Present in this sample are tens of thousands of clones, 82% of which were seen just once. More than 9% of the sample belongs to the ten largest clones.

Rearrangement joined TRBV19 to TRBJ2-3, with TRBD2 as a weak D call on 5 bases. The TCR sequence derives from a man in his 70s with urothelial cancer. The material was PBMCs, obtained around atezolizumab (anti-PD-L1) treatment. The DNA sequence is TGTGCCAGTAGCAATATCGTGGGAGAAGGTTCCAGGGATACGCAGTATTTT. This encodes CASSNIVGEGSRDTQYF. Where the CDR3 stops, the reference TRBV19 and TRBJ2-3 genes take over; the full variable domain is DGGITQSPKYLFRKEGQNVTLSCEQNLNHDAMYWYRQDPGQGLRLIYYSQIVNDFQKGDIAEGYSVSREKKESFPLTVTSAQKNPTAFYLCASSNIVGEGSRDTQYFGPGTRLTVL.